This TCR beta chain was recorded in a study of CD8 T cells in ankylosing spondylitis. This clonotype was counted ten times or more. As yet, its antigen is unknown. Quantitative 5'-RACE was performed with molecular barcodes, and it yielded the TCR beta libraries. TCRdb passed the 5' RACE reads through MiXCR, listing each CDR3 protein once. The sample carries 300,000 to 400,000 distinct CDR3 sequences, 9.5% to 13% recorded once. This CDR3 spans 16 amino acids. Looked up from germline, CDR1 is SGHRS and CDR2 is YFSETQ. Unmatched junction bases numbered 6, after V lost 3 bases and J lost 2 bases. Broader study findings: Existing reports had already noted some motif variants in reactive arthritis synovial fluid and blood. Typical of ankylosing spondylitis blood, it appeared, was a TCR beta motif of under 10 highly homologous variants. The disease-linked clones had a CD8+ phenotype and low blood frequencies.

The rearrangement uses TRBV5-1 and TRBJ2-3; 10 bases are shared with TRBD2. The sample comprised blood, either unsorted or a sorted T cell fraction (not recorded which). This sequence originates from a female donor with ankylosing spondylitis or in good health (not recorded which). CDR3 sequence reads: CASSSGLADPTDTQYF. CDR3 bases: TGCGCCAGCAGCTCAGGACTAGCGGACCCCACAGATACGCAGTATTTT.